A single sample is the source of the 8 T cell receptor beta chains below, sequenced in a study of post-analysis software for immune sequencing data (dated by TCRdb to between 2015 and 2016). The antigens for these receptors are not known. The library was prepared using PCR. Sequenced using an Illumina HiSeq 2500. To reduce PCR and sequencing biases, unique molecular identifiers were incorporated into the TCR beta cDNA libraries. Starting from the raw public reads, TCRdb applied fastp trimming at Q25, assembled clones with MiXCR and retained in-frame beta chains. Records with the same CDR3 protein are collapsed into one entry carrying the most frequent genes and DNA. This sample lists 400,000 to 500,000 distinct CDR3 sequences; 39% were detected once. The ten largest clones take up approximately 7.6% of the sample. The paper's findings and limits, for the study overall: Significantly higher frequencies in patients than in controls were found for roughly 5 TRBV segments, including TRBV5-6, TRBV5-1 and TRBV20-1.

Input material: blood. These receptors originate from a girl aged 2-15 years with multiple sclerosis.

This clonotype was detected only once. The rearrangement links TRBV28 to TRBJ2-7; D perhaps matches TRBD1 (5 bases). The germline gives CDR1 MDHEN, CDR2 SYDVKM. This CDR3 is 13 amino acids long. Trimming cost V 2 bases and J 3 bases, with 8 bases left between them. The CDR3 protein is CASSLQGIYEQYF. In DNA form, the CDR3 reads TGTGCCAGCAGTTTACAGGGAATCTACGAGCAGTACTTC.

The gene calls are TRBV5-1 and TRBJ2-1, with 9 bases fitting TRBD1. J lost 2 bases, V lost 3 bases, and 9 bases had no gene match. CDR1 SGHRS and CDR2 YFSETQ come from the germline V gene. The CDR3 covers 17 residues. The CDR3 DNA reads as TGCGCCAGCAGCTGGAATGGCGGGACAGGGCCCTACAATGAGCAGTTCTTC. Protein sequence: CASSWNGGTGPYNEQFF.

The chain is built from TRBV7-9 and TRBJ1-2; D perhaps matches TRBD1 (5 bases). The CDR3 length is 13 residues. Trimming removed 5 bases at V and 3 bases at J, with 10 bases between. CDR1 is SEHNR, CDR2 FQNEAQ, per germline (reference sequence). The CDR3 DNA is TGTGCCAGCAGCCCTAGAGGGGACTATGGCTACACCTTC. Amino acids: CASSPRGDYGYTF.

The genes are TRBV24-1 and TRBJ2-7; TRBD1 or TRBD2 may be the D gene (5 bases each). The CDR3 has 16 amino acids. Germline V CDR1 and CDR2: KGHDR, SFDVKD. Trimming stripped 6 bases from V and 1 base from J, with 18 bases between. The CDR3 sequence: CATSTITRDGSYEQYF. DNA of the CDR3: TGTGCCACCAGTACCATCACCCGGGACGGTTCCTACGAGCAGTACTTC.

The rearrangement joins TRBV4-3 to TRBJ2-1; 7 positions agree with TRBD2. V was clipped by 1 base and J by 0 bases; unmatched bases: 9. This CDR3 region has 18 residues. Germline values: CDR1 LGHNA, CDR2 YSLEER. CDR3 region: CASSQGLEGGSSYNEQFF. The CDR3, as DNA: TGCGCCAGCAGCCAAGGTTTGGAGGGCGGGAGCTCCTACAATGAGCAGTTCTTC.

In DNA form, the CDR3 reads TGCGCCAGCAGCTTGGAGGGAGGGGGCAATGGCTACACCTTC. As protein: CASSLEGGGNGYTF. The chain is built from TRBV5-1 and TRBJ1-2, with 7 bases aligning to TRBD1. With 0 bases clipped from V and 6 bases from J, the junction kept 5 bases outside the gene matches. Germline V lookup: CDR1 SGHRS, CDR2 YFSETQ. This CDR3 has 14 residues. Filled out from reference TRBV5-1 and TRBJ1-2, the complete variable domain reads KAGVTQTPRYLIKTRGQQVTLSCSPISGHRSVSWYQQTPGQGLQFLFEYFSETQRNKGNFPGRFSGRQFSNSRSEMNVSTLELGDSALYLCASSLEGGGNGYTFGSGTRLTVV.

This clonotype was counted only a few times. CDR3: CSVSTGGHYGYTF. In nucleotides, the CDR3 is TGCAGCGTTTCAACAGGGGGCCACTATGGCTACACCTTC. The chain employs TRBV29-1 and TRBJ1-2, with 9 bases that match TRBD1. V trimming: 5 bases; J trimming: 3 bases; junction bases outside the gene matches: 4. This CDR3 spans 13 amino acids. Looked up from germline, CDR1 is SQVTM and CDR2 is ANQGSEA.

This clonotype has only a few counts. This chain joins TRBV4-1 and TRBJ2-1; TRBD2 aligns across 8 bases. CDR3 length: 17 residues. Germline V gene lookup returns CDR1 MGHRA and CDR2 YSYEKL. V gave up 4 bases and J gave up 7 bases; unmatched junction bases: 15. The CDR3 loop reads CASSPGGASGWLNEQFF. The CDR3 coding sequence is TGCGCCAGCAGCCCGGGGGGGGCTTCTGGTTGGTTGAATGAGCAGTTCTTC.